This T cell receptor beta chain was sequenced during a study of identifying expanded T cells in peripheral blood. Whole-study results and caveats: Over two and four weeks, about 15 and 19 clones changed, versus around 1.1 between replicates. Clone count variance between roughly two-week samples rose with total template count.

As for this clone: Its antigen is undetermined.

This table comes from immunoSEQ multiplex PCR, and its TCRdb copy is limited to in-frame clones, with some not included. The data contain 80,000 to 95,000 clones, around 88% of them seen just once; the ten biggest clones take up approximately 4%. Looked up from germline, CDR1 is SGHRS and CDR2 is YFSETQ. CDR3 size: 17 residues. Trimming took 4 bases from V and 9 from J; bases not matched to a gene: 15. Sequences were obtained from blood. V usage is TRBV5-1 and J usage is TRBJ2-5, with TRBD2 identical over 13 bases. The clonotype was recovered from a person aged 18 to 75 in good health. The CDR3 is CASSPSGRTSGSNPQYF. The CDR3 region has the DNA TGCGCCAGCAGCCCCTCCGGTAGGACTAGCGGGAGTAACCCCCAGTACTTC.